These 19 T cell receptor beta chains originate from one sample sequenced in a study of blood T cell repertoires in COVID-19. Using immunoSEQ multiplex PCR, the repertoire was profiled, and TCRdb retains in-frame clones only, with some absent. The sample shows 250,000 to 300,000 clones, over 80% of them seen only once. Material for sequencing was peripheral blood. Source of these receptors: a woman in her sixties or seventies with COVID-19, enrolled during active disease.

The genes are TRBV28 and TRBJ1-1; 10 nucleotides agree with TRBD1. This CDR3 has 14 residues. V gave up 11 bases and J gave up 5 bases; unmatched junction bases: 11. Germline-derived CDR1 and CDR2 are MDHEN and SYDVKM. CDR3 in amino acids: CASRDRGEMTEAFF. In nucleotides, the CDR3 is TGTGCCTCACGGGACAGGGGAGAAATGACTGAAGCTTTCTTT.

This clone was seen once. The chain has TRBV24-1 and TRBJ1-2, with 7 bases matching TRBD1. This CDR3 region has 13 residues. Trimming at V came to 9 bases and at J to 8 bases, leaving 11 bases not matched to a gene. Looked up from germline, CDR1 is KGHDR and CDR2 is SFDVKD. The CDR3 bases are TGTGCCACCCAACGGACAGGTCGAAACGGCTACACCTTC. This gives the protein CATQRTGRNGYTF.

CDR3 coding DNA: TGTGCCACCAGCAGAGATACGGGGAGGGAGAAACTGTTTTTT. This translates into CATSRDTGREKLFF. The V call is TRBV15, the J call TRBJ1-4; unclear D gene. This CDR3 region has 14 residues. V lost 0 bases and J lost 11, with 13 bases in between. Germline V lookup: CDR1 LNHNV, CDR2 YYDKDF (reference sequence).

V and J are TRBV2 and TRBJ2-7; D might be TRBD2 (6 bases). The CDR3 runs to 16 residues. V lost 4 bases and J lost 0, with 16 bases in between. Germline V gives CDR1 SNHLY, CDR2 FYNNEI. The CDR3 loop reads CASSVLGTAISYEQYF. CDR3 coding DNA: TGTGCCAGCAGTGTTCTTGGGACTGCGATCTCCTACGAGCAGTACTTC.

The sample holds one count of this clone. The chain recombines TRBV7-2 with TRBJ1-1; D is unclear. V dropped 1 base and J dropped 1 base, with 10 bases sitting between them. The CDR3 runs 15 residues. Germline assignment: CDR1 SGHTA and CDR2 FQGNSA. The CDR3 DNA reads as TGTGCCAGCAGCTTAGAGTCACAGCCGAACACTGAAGCTTTCTTT. It yields the protein CASSLESQPNTEAFF.

V gene TRBV24-1 combines with J gene TRBJ2-3; TRBD2 matches 9 bases. The ends lost 7 bases at V and 2 bases at J; junction bases unmatched: 6. There are 15 residues in the CDR3. CDR1 and CDR2 from the germline V gene are KGHDR and SFDVKD. The CDR3 DNA follows: TGTGCCACCAGCTTAGCGGGAGTTAACACAGATACGCAGTATTTT. It specifies CATSLAGVNTDTQYF.

This clone was seen just once. V gene TRBV5-6 combines with J gene TRBJ2-2; no clear D gene. Germline V gene data show CDR1 as SGHDT and CDR2 as YYEEEE. This CDR3 has 15 residues. V gave up 2 bases and J gave up 4 bases, with 12 bases separating them. CDR3 coding DNA: TGTGCCAGCAGCTTTCCATGGGCTATCACCGGGGAGCTGTTTTTT. Its translation: CASSFPWAITGELFF.

The V call is TRBV28, the J call TRBJ1-2; 7 positions agree with TRBD1. The germline V gene has CDR1 MDHEN and CDR2 SYDVKM. The CDR3 totals 12 residues. V gave up 11 bases and J gave up 4 bases; unmatched junction bases: 7. CDR3 nucleotide sequence: TGTGCCGCCCAGGGGGGTGCCTATGGCTACACCTTC. Protein: CAAQGGAYGYTF.

V and J are TRBV4-2 and TRBJ2-5; 10 positions agree with TRBD2. Germline assignment: CDR1 LGHNA and CDR2 YNFKEQ. The CDR3 is 18 amino acids. V dropped 0 bases and J dropped 4; count of bases not matched to a gene: 11. The DNA of the CDR3 is TGTGCCAGCAGCCAAGATGGGGGTAGCGGGAGGTCGGGAGAGACCCAGTACTTC. This encodes CASSQDGGSGRSGETQYF.

This chain connects TRBV28 to TRBJ1-4, with D tentatively TRBD1 (6 bases). Trimming pared 4 bases from V and 8 bases from J, leaving 8 bases between. The CDR3 contains 12 residues. Germline V CDR1 and CDR2: MDHEN, SYDVKM. CDR3 in amino acids: CASSSQGEKLFF. CDR3 bases: TGTGCCAGCAGTTCCCAGGGGGAAAAACTGTTTTTT.

The rearrangement links TRBV7-3 to TRBJ2-2; the D is unclear. Trimming removed 4 bases from V and 4 bases from J, with 13 bases in between. The CDR3 spans 15 residues. CDR1 is SGHTA, CDR2 FQGTGA, per germline. The CDR3 coding sequence is TGTGCCAGCAGCTCAGGTCCGACGGCCACCGGGGAGCTGTTTTTT. Translating it yields CASSSGPTATGELFF. The full variable domain, rest sourced from reference TRBV7-3 and TRBJ2-2, is GAGVSQTPSNKVTEKGKYVELRCDPISGHTALYWYRQSLGQGPEFLIYFQGTGAADDSGLPNDRFFAVRPEGSVSTLKIQRTERGDSAVYLCASSSGPTATGELFFGEGSRLTVL.

The chain joins TRBV6-5 to TRBJ2-7, with TRBD2 matching over 10 bases. Germline loops: CDR1 MNHEY, CDR2 SVGAGI. The J segment lost 4 bases and the V segment lost 7 bases, leaving 10 bases of the junction unmatched. The CDR3 sequence is 15 residues long. CDR3 sequence reads: CASISGLAGVYEQYF. DNA of the CDR3: TGTGCCAGCATCTCCGGGCTAGCGGGAGTTTACGAGCAGTACTTC.

The rearrangement links TRBV6-5 to TRBJ1-1; 8 nucleotides align to TRBD1. The CDR3 length is 14 residues. J was trimmed by 7 bases and V by 7 bases; bases with no gene match: 11. Germline V gene lookup returns CDR1 MNHEY and CDR2 SVGAGI. CDR3 nucleotide sequence: TGTGCCAGCAACCCGGGACAGGCCCTCCTTGAAGCTTTCTTT. This sequence encodes CASNPGQALLEAFF.

The genes are TRBV14 and TRBJ2-3; D is undetermined. Germline CDR1 is SGHDN and CDR2 is FVKESK. CDR3 length equals 13 residues. V lost 3 bases and J lost 4, with 8 bases in between. Written as DNA, the CDR3 is TGTGCCAGCAGCCAGCTATTCGCAGATACGCAGTATTTT. Its protein is CASSQLFADTQYF.

The rearrangement joins TRBV11-3 to TRBJ2-5, with a possible D match to TRBD1 (5 bases). The germline V gene encodes CDR1 SGHNT and CDR2 YENEEA. This CDR3 contains 14 residues. Between the trimmed V and J ends, which lost 3 bases and 5 bases, there was a span of 13 bases. CDR3 region: CASSFYSGHETQYF. Here the CDR3 DNA reads TGTGCCAGCAGCTTTTACAGTGGACACGAGACCCAGTACTTC. The full variable domain, rest sourced from reference TRBV11-3 and TRBJ2-5, is EAGVVQSPRYKIIEKKQPVAFWCNPISGHNTLYWYLQNLGQGPELLIRYENEEAVDDSQLPKDRFSAERLKGVDSTLKIQPAELGDSAVYLCASSFYSGHETQYFGPGTRLLVL.

The chain employs TRBV24-1 and TRBJ1-2; TRBD1 agrees at 7 bases. Germline CDR1 is KGHDR and CDR2 is SFDVKD. The CDR3 covers 14 residues. V dropped 3 bases and J dropped 7; count of bases not matched to a gene: 7. This CDR3 reads CATSDRQGRGGYTF. CDR3 coding DNA: TGTGCCACCAGTGATCGACAGGGACGAGGTGGCTACACCTTC.

The V gene is TRBV11-2, the J gene TRBJ2-5, with a possible D match to TRBD2 (6 bases). CDR1 and CDR2 (germline): SGHAT, FQNNGV. V lost 4 bases to trimming and J lost 2 bases, with 8 bases between them. The CDR3 is 13 amino acids. DNA of the CDR3: TGTGCCAGCAGCTCGACTAGACAAGAGACCCAGTACTTC. Its protein product is CASSSTRQETQYF. The complete variable domain, with remaining parts taken from reference TRBV11-2 and TRBJ2-5, reads EAGVAQSPRYKIIEKRQSVAFWCNPISGHATLYWYQQILGQGPKLLIQFQNNGVVDDSQLPKDRFSAERLKGVDSTLKIQPAKLEDSAVYLCASSSTRQETQYFGPGTRLLVL.

The chain carries TRBV5-1 and TRBJ2-2; maybe TRBD1 (6 bases). This CDR3 spans 15 amino acids. Deletions cut 3 bases from V and 4 bases from J, with 13 bases between. Germline V gene sequence: CDR1 SGHRS, CDR2 YFSETQ. The CDR3 nucleotides are TGCGCCAGCAGCTCCGACAGGTCGGGCACCGGGGAGCTGTTTTTT. Encoded protein: CASSSDRSGTGELFF.

This chain uses TRBV28 with TRBJ1-6; D may be TRBD1 (6 bases). V lost 5 bases and J 0 bases, leaving 14 bases between the germline ends. The V gene's germline CDR1 is MDHEN and CDR2 SYDVKM. CDR3 length: 17 residues. As DNA, the CDR3 is TGTGCCAGCAGTCGCTCCGTGGACAGCTCCTATAATTCACCCCTCCACTTT. Its translation is CASSRSVDSSYNSPLHF.